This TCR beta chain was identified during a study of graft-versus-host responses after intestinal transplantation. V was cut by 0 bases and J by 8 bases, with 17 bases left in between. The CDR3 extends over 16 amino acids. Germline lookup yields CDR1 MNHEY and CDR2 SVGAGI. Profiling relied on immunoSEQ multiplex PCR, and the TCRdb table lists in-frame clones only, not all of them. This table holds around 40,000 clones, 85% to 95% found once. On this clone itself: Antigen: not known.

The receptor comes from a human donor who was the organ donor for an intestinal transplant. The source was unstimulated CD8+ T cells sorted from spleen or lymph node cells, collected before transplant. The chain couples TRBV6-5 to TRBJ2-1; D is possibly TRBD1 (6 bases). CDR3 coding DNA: TGTGCCAGCAGTTACTCGCTTGTGACCAGGGGCCATGAGCAGTTCTTC. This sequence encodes CASSYSLVTRGHEQFF.